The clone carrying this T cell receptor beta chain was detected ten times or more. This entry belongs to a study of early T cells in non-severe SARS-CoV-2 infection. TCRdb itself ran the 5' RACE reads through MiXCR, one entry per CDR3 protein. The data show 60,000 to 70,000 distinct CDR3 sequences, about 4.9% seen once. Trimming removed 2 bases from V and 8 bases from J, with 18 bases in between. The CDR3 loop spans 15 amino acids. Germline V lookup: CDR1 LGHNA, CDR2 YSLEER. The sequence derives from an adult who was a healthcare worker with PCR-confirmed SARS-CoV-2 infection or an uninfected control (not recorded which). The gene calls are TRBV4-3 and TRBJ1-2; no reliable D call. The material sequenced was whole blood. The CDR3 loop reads CASSQSRATRSGYTF. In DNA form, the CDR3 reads TGCGCCAGCAGCCAAAGTCGGGCGACCCGGTCCGGCTACACCTTC.